The sequence of this TCR beta chain was determined in a study of cytomegalovirus exposure and HLA in healthy donors. Findings and limits, study-wide: Within an earlier analysis, most TCR beta V segments proved productive either about 87% or about 30% of the time. In a later analysis, an Asian-associated ancestry cluster reportedly showed fewer N-insertions than the approximately 700-donor mean. Some highly shared sequence variants likely arose as a pipeline artifact. Reportedly, TCR beta sequences accurately predicted HLA-A and HLA-B alleles in most subjects.

This PCR relied on a set of 60 Vbeta primers and 13 Jbeta primers. The method was immunoSEQ multiplex PCR; TCRdb's version includes in-frame clones alone and lacks a portion of them. The sample contains about 190,000 clones, 60% to 80% of which appear only once. The V end was cut by 4 bases, the J end by 5 bases, with 6 bases between. The CDR3 contains 12 residues. Germline assignment: CDR1 SGHTA and CDR2 FQGTGA. Comment on this clone: As yet, its antigen is unknown.

Sequenced input: PBMCs. The chain combines TRBV7-3 with TRBJ2-1; no definite D call. The receptor's source is a woman aged 18-29 years in good health and CMV-seronegative. For the CDR3, the DNA is TGTGCCAGCAGCTCTTCTAACAATGAGCAGTTCTTC. It translates to CASSSSNNEQFF.